A single sample is the source of the 10 T cell receptor beta chains below, sequenced in a study of blood T cell repertoires in COVID-19. Produced via immunoSEQ multiplex PCR; TCRdb's table is partial and in-frame only. The data show approximately 97,000 clones, 85% seen once. Sample: peripheral blood. Receptor source: a man older than 75 with acute or convalescent COVID-19.

V usage is TRBV5-5 and J usage is TRBJ2-6; perhaps TRBD1 as D (5 bases). V was shortened by 5 bases and J by 2 bases, with 11 bases between the two germline ends. The CDR3 is 15 residues long. Germline V gene sequence: CDR1 SGHKS, CDR2 YYEKEE (reference sequence). For the CDR3, the DNA is TGTGCCAGCAGTCTTACCAGGGCTGGGGCCAACGTCCTGACTTTC. Protein: CASSLTRAGANVLTF.

The V and J genes are TRBV4-2 and TRBJ2-7; perhaps TRBD1 as D (6 bases). CDR3 length equals 21 residues. Germline CDR1 and CDR2: LGHNA and YNFKEQ. V was pared by 1 base and J by 0 bases, with 28 bases between. As DNA, the CDR3 is TGTGCCAGCAGCCAAGTCCAATTTCCCGGGACACCCCTGGGCTCCTCCTACGAGCAGTACTTC. This codes for CASSQVQFPGTPLGSSYEQYF.

The chain joins TRBV19 to TRBJ1-5; tentative D call: TRBD1 (5 bases). The CDR3 has 16 residues. V lost 0 bases, J lost 0 bases, and 9 bases lay in between. Germline-derived CDR1 and CDR2 are LNHDA and SQIVND (reference sequence). CDR3 sequence: CASSIDPGYSNQPQHF. The DNA for the CDR3 is TGTGCCAGTAGTATAGATCCAGGGTATAGCAATCAGCCCCAGCATTTT.

In this sample, this clone turned up a few times. This chain links TRBV18 with TRBJ2-2; D is uncertain. The length of the CDR3 is 13 residues. Trimming pared 0 bases from V and 5 bases from J, leaving 4 bases between. Germline CDR1 and CDR2: KGHSH and LQKENI. In DNA form, the CDR3 reads TGTGCCAGCTCACCACCGTCAACCGGGGAGCTGTTTTTT. Protein product: CASSPPSTGELFF.

This rearrangement joins TRBV2 to TRBJ1-6; TRBD1 aligns across 8 bases. V shed 6 bases, J shed 11 bases, and the junction held 12 bases outside the gene matches. The CDR3 runs 15 residues. From germline, CDR1 is SNHLY and CDR2 FYNNEI. For the CDR3, the DNA is TGTGCCAGCAGAACGCTACAGGGGGAGTCGACACCCCTCCACTTT. This encodes CASRTLQGESTPLHF.

The J gene is TRBJ2-5, the V gene TRBV6-1; maybe TRBD2 (6 bases). Germline CDR1 reads MNHNS; CDR2 reads SASEGT. V shed 3 bases and J shed 5 bases, with 7 bases lying between them. CDR3 length: 12 residues. CDR3 sequence reads: CASSDAGETQYF. The CDR3 nucleotides read TGTGCCAGCAGTGACGCGGGGGAGACCCAGTACTTC.

This chain joins TRBV7-3 and TRBJ2-2, with 7 bases that match TRBD1. The CDR3 covers 16 residues. CDR1 is SGHTA and CDR2 is FQGTGA in the germline V gene. J gave up 0 bases and V 5 bases, and 6 bases lay outside the gene matches. As DNA, the CDR3 is TGTGCCAGCAGCCGAGGGGGCGGAGCGAACACCGGGGAGCTGTTTTTT. Translated: CASSRGGGANTGELFF.

This chain uses TRBV30 with TRBJ1-1, with TRBD1 as a possible D gene (5 bases). Between the trimmed V and J ends, which lost 2 bases and 8 bases, there was a span of 12 bases. CDR3 length: 12 residues. Germline CDR1 GTSNPN, CDR2 SVGIG (reference sequence). The CDR3, as DNA: TGTGCCTGGAGTTCCCTCGACAGAGAAGCTTTCTTT. Protein product: CAWSSLDREAFF.

The chain uses TRBV5-6 and TRBJ1-5; D gene unclear. The germline CDR1 and CDR2 sequences are SGHDT and YYEEEE. The CDR3 contains 12 residues. The germline V and J ends were trimmed by 1 base and 6 bases, with 5 bases remaining between them. The CDR3 DNA reads TGTGCCAGCAGCTTGAGTAGTCAGCCCCAGCATTTT. Translation: CASSLSSQPQHF.

The J gene is TRBJ1-1, the V gene TRBV5-1; D gene ambiguous. Trimming pared 0 bases from V and 4 bases from J, leaving 10 bases between. The CDR3 contains 14 residues. Germline V lookup: CDR1 SGHRS, CDR2 YFSETQ. This CDR3 is CASSLAGFGTEAFF. For the CDR3, the DNA is TGCGCCAGCAGCTTGGCGGGTTTTGGCACTGAAGCTTTCTTT. Full variable domain (outside the CDR3, taken from reference TRBV5-1 and TRBJ1-1): KAGVTQTPRYLIKTRGQQVTLSCSPISGHRSVSWYQQTPGQGLQFLFEYFSETQRNKGNFPGRFSGRQFSNSRSEMNVSTLELGDSALYLCASSLAGFGTEAFFGQGTRLTVV.